This is a list of T cell receptor beta chains from one sample in a study of T-cell memory formation after mild COVID-19. TCRdb ran MiXCR on the 5' RACE reads and lists one entry per CDR3 protein. The table shows about 350,000 distinct CDR3 sequences, with less than 25% occurring only once. The specimen was PBMCs or a T cell subset sorted from them (not recorded which). The source is a man aged 18-30 years who had mild COVID-19 (a few samples of this study predate the infection). Cell type and time point are not known. The CDR3 runs from the conserved cysteine through the conserved F or W. D genes are given only for firm matches. A row's size may be missing; if present it is once, few, many or a size class.

>-|TRBV5-1|TRBJ1-6|-
CASSLEQNSPLNF
TGCGCCAGCAGCTTGGAGCAGAATTCACCCCTCAACTTT
>TRBD1|TRBV4-1|TRBJ2-7|-
CASSQERGTGGHYEQYF
TGCGCCAGCAGCCAAGAACGGGGGACAGGGGGACACTACGAGCAGTACTTC
>TRBD1|TRBV6-2/TRBV6-3|TRBJ1-5|many
CASRNTGGGQPQHF
TGTGCCAGCAGAAATACAGGGGGCGGACAGCCCCAGCATTTT
>-|TRBV9|TRBJ2-5|many
CASSVTPGPRETQYF
TGTGCCAGCAGCGTAACCCCGGGACCTCGGGAGACCCAGTACTTC
>-|TRBV7-2|TRBJ1-1|-
CASSKRWAIDTEAFF
TGTGCCAGCAGCAAGAGATGGGCCATTGACACTGAAGCTTTCTTT
>-|TRBV29-1|TRBJ2-5|-
CSVDRGICETQYF
TGCAGCGTGGACAGAGGGATATGCGAGACCCAGTACTTC
>-|TRBV7-9|TRBJ2-1|few
CASSVGPNEQFF
TGTGCCAGCAGCGTGGGACCCAATGAGCAGTTCTTC
>-|TRBV7-9|TRBJ2-1|-
CASRPWTSNEQFF
TGTGCCAGCAGACCGTGGACCTCCAATGAGCAGTTCTTC
>TRBD2|TRBV20-1|TRBJ2-1|-
CSVGASGGIYNEQFF
TGCAGTGTCGGGGCTAGCGGGGGGATCTACAATGAGCAGTTCTTC
>-|TRBV12-3/TRBV12-4|TRBJ2-7|few
CASSLRAGRTSNEQYF
TGTGCCAGCAGTTTACGGGCAGGACGAACCTCAAACGAGCAGTACTTC